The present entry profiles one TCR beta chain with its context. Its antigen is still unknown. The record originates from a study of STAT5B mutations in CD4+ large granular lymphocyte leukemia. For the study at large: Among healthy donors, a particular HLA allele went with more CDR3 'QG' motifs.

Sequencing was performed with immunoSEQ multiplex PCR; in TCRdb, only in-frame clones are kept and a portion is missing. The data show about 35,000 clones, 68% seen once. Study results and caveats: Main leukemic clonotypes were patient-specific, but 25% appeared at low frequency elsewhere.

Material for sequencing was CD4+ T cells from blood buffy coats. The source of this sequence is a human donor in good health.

CDR3 coding DNA: TGCGCCAGCAGCCCGGGGGGAAGCTCCTACAATGAGCAGTTCTTC. Protein: CASSPGGSSYNEQFF. The gene calls are TRBV5-1 and TRBJ2-1; 7 nucleotides agree with TRBD2. CDR1 is SGHRS and CDR2 is YFSETQ in the germline V gene. The CDR3 consists of 15 residues. V shed 4 bases, J shed 0 bases, and the junction held 4 bases outside the gene matches.